One sample yielded the 17 T cell receptor beta chains listed below, sequenced in a study of blood T cells in healthy people across ages. The use of a sample-barcoded 5' primer and a J-beta primer mix characterized a second PCR of roughly 7 to 11 cycles. TCRdb called the 5' RACE reads again in MiXCR, with one record for every CDR3 protein. The sample holds 1.8 million or so distinct CDR3 sequences, approximately 39% seen once. What was sequenced was blood. These receptors were collected from a human donor in good health.

CDR3 bases: TGTGCCAGCAGCCCCAAGGTAGCGGGGGACACAGATACGCAGTATTTT. Translating it yields CASSPKVAGDTDTQYF. V usage is TRBV7-9 and J usage is TRBJ2-3; 9 bases are a match to TRBD2. V dropped 5 bases and J dropped 2; count of bases not matched to a gene: 8. From germline, CDR1 is SEHNR and CDR2 FQNEAQ (reference sequence). The CDR3 length is 16 residues.

The J gene is TRBJ2-7, the V gene TRBV29-1; the D gene could be TRBD1 or TRBD2 (5 bases each). Germline V gene data show CDR1 as SQVTM and CDR2 as ANQGSEA. V was shortened by 8 bases and J by 7 bases, with 33 bases between the two germline ends. The CDR3 spans 17 residues. In DNA, the CDR3 is TGCAGCCCTGCCCCAGAGGGCCGCGATCCAGGGTGGGGGGAGCAGTACTTC. Its translation is CSPAPEGRDPGWGEQYF.

This clonotype was counted a few times. The chain uses TRBV11-2 and TRBJ1-2; the D gene is possibly TRBD1 (5 bases). The ends were cut back, 2 bases at V and 0 bases at J, with 13 bases in the middle. In germline, CDR1 is SGHAT, CDR2 FQNNGV. The CDR3 has 16 amino acids. CDR3 region: CASSLNRGPANYGYTF. The CDR3, as DNA: TGTGCCAGCAGCTTAAACCGGGGCCCAGCTAACTATGGCTACACCTTC.

The CDR3 loop reads CSVPHLRGIETQYF. In nucleotides, the CDR3 is TGCAGTGTGCCCCATCTCCGGGGAATAGAGACCCAGTACTTC. This sequence joins TRBV20-1 and TRBJ2-5, with D perhaps matching TRBD2 (5 bases). The CDR3 spans 14 residues. CDR1 and CDR2 (germline): DFQATT, SNEGSKA (reference sequence). V shed 7 bases and J shed 4 bases, with 19 bases lying between them.

This clonotype has a handful of counts. The chain carries TRBV2 and TRBJ2-7, with a weak D call TRBD1 (6 bases). This CDR3 is built from 14 residues. The germline CDR1 and CDR2 sequences are SNHLY and FYNNEI. Trimming stripped 6 bases from V and 0 bases from J, with 12 bases between. CDR3: CASRIGQNSYEQYF. The CDR3 DNA follows: TGTGCCAGCAGGATTGGACAGAACTCCTACGAGCAGTACTTC.

This clonotype was seen only a few times. The V and J genes are TRBV12-3 or TRBV12-4 and TRBJ1-2; perhaps TRBD1 as D (5 bases). The CDR3 has 15 residues. Between the trimmed V and J ends, which lost 6 bases and 7 bases, there was a span of 21 bases. This chain's CDR3 is CASSQQGPSGGGYTF. For the CDR3, the DNA is TGTGCCAGCAGCCAACAAGGACCATCTGGGGGTGGCTACACCTTC.

Here the CDR3 DNA reads TGCAGTGCTAGAGATTTGGGGTTGGGGGACAGTTTTTACCGTGGCTACACCTTC. Its translation: CSARDLGLGDSFYRGYTF. The V and J genes are TRBV20-1 and TRBJ1-2; 7 positions agree with TRBD1. The CDR3 has 18 residues. J lost 7 bases, V lost 0 bases, and 20 bases had no gene match. Germline V CDR1 and CDR2: DFQATT, SNEGSKA (reference sequence).

This chain links TRBV20-1 with TRBJ2-4; 9 nucleotides line up with TRBD2. The CDR3 contains 14 residues. Germline lookup yields CDR1 DFQATT and CDR2 SNEGSKA (reference sequence). V trimming: 0 bases; J trimming: 13 bases; junction bases outside the gene matches: 10. The CDR3 bases are TGCAGTGCTAGAGATCGGATAGCGGGAGTAGGGCAGTACTTC. Residues: CSARDRIAGVGQYF.

This clonotype appeared a few times. The chain combines TRBV7-2 with TRBJ1-2, with D unclear. Trimming removed 3 bases from V and 4 bases from J, with 18 bases in between. CDR1 and CDR2 (germline): SGHTA, FQGNSA. CDR3 length equals 16 residues. For the CDR3, the DNA is TGTGCCAGCAGCTTGGCTGCCCTGAGGATTGGCTATGGCTACACCTTC. Its protein product is CASSLAALRIGYGYTF.

This chain uses TRBV5-1 with TRBJ2-4; 16 nucleotides line up with TRBD2. The CDR3 extends over 17 amino acids. Germline CDR1 and CDR2: SGHRS and YFSETQ. J gave up 7 bases and V 5 bases, and 9 bases lay outside the gene matches. CDR3 sequence: CASSQGLAGGKLNIQYF. The CDR3 nucleotides read TGCGCCAGCAGTCAGGGACTAGCGGGGGGGAAACTGAACATTCAGTACTTC.

This clonotype was observed a handful of times. The chain employs TRBV6-2 or TRBV6-3 and TRBJ2-7; 8 nucleotides align to TRBD2. The last part of the DNA fits TRBJ2-5 better; the J call may be wrong. The germline CDR1 and CDR2 sequences are MNHEY and SVGEGT. The CDR3 sequence is 14 residues long. CDR3 residues: CASRERGSPRTQYF. CDR3 DNA sequence: TGTGCCAGCAGAGAGCGGGGGTCCCCTCGGACCCAGTACTTC.

The rearrangement links TRBV7-6 to TRBJ1-5; no clear D gene. CDR3 size: 13 residues. Between the trimmed V and J ends, which lost 8 bases and 3 bases, there was a span of 11 bases. CDR1 SGHVS and CDR2 FNYEAQ come from the germline V gene. The CDR3 here is CASATGNNQPQHF. CDR3 nucleotide sequence: TGTGCCAGCGCGACGGGGAACAATCAGCCCCAGCATTTT.

The rearrangement links TRBV20-1 to TRBJ2-7, with 12 bases that match TRBD1. The J call is in doubt because the DNA end fits TRBJ2-5 better. The CDR3 is 18 amino acids. Germline loops: CDR1 DFQATT, CDR2 SNEGSKA (reference sequence). The CDR3 protein is CSARGRRDRGPGQETQYF. The CDR3 DNA is TGCAGTGCTAGAGGGCGCCGGGACAGGGGGCCAGGACAAGAGACCCAGTACTTC.

The V call is TRBV7-2, the J call TRBJ2-5; D unclear. The V gene's germline CDR1 is SGHTA and CDR2 FQGNSA. V gave up 1 base and J gave up 7 bases, with 13 bases separating them. The CDR3 is 14 residues long. The CDR3 loop reads CASSLDPLVRTQYF. CDR3 coding DNA: TGTGCCAGCAGCTTAGATCCCCTAGTAAGGACCCAGTACTTC.

This chain links TRBV7-9 with TRBJ2-3; 8 bases map to TRBD1. CDR1 is SEHNR and CDR2 is FQNEAQ in the germline V gene (reference sequence). The CDR3 covers 14 residues. J lost 5 bases, V lost 3 bases, and 4 bases had no gene match. CDR3 protein: CASSLGQVVDTQYF. The CDR3 nucleotides are TGTGCCAGCAGCTTGGGACAGGTGGTAGATACGCAGTATTTT.

The chain recombines TRBV27 with TRBJ1-3; D perhaps matches TRBD1 (5 bases). The germline V and J ends were trimmed by 6 bases and 7 bases, with 7 bases remaining between them. Germline loops: CDR1 MNHEY, CDR2 SMNVEV (reference sequence). The CDR3 length is 11 residues. In nucleotides, the CDR3 is TGTGCCAGCAGGGGGGTGAACACCATATATTTT. Protein product: CASRGVNTIYF.

V and J are TRBV6-2 or TRBV6-3 and TRBJ2-1; D is uncertain. The J call could be wrong; TRBJ2-7 is a better fit for the DNA end. CDR1 is MNHEY and CDR2 is SVGEGT in the germline V gene. The CDR3 consists of 16 residues. For the CDR3, the DNA is TGTGCCAGCAGTTATAGCCCAGCATCCCCCTACAATGAGCAGTACTTC. Translating gives CASSYSPASPYNEQYF.